Below, 8 T cell receptor beta chains from the same sample are listed, as sequenced in a study of human T cells and chemical hapten exposure. One entry per CDR3 protein results from TCRdb running MiXCR on the RACE reads. This table holds fewer than 85,000 distinct CDR3 sequences, over 6.5% found once. Time point of the sample: healthy volunteer bleed at 6 weeks. Unfractionated whole blood was the source of the extracted total RNA. The specimen sequenced was whole blood. These receptors all stem from a female donor in good health. Some clones in this sample may be carry-over from other donors' samples.

This clonotype showed up many times. V usage is TRBV7-2 and J usage is TRBJ2-3; D remains unclear. The CDR3 totals 14 residues. V was trimmed by 4 bases and J by 2 bases, leaving 10 bases between them. Germline-derived CDR1 and CDR2 are SGHTA and FQGNSA. CDR3 DNA sequence: TGTGCCAGCAGCTCTGCCCGGGTCACAGATACGCAGTATTTT. The encoded protein is CASSSARVTDTQYF.

Worth noting for this clonotype: A much larger clone differs from this one at a single base, so this may be a read error. The rearrangement links TRBV4-2 to TRBJ2-7, with 7 bases identical to TRBD1. The CDR3 loop spans 15 amino acids. Germline V gene sequence: CDR1 LGHNA, CDR2 YNFKEQ. CDR3 nucleotide sequence: TGTGTCAGCAGCCAAGATAGGGGGCAGTCCTACGAGCAGTACTTC. The encoded protein is CVSSQDRGQSYEQYF.

There are many counts of this clonotype. The chain joins TRBV25-1 to TRBJ2-1; D is tentatively TRBD1 or TRBD2 (5 bases each). The CDR3 has 11 residues. V was shortened by 4 bases and J by 7 bases, with 5 bases between the two germline ends. Germline V gives CDR1 MGHDK, CDR2 SYGVNS. CDR3 nucleotides: TGTGCCAGCAGTGGGGGGAATGAGCAGTTCTTC. Its translation is CASSGGNEQFF.

The J gene is TRBJ2-3, the V gene TRBV20-1; maybe TRBD1 (5 bases). Germline values: CDR1 DFQATT, CDR2 SNEGSKA (reference sequence). CDR3 size: 14 residues. V dropped 4 bases and J dropped 2 bases, with 13 bases sitting between them. Here the CDR3 reads CSAIRDFSTDTQYF. CDR3 coding DNA: TGCAGTGCTATCAGGGATTTCTCCACAGATACGCAGTATTTT.

The chain has TRBV6-6 and TRBJ2-7; a possible D gene is TRBD1 (6 bases). This CDR3 region has 14 residues. Looked up from germline, CDR1 is MNHNY and CDR2 is SVGAGI (reference sequence). Deletions cut 6 bases from V and 0 bases from J, with 12 bases between. For the CDR3, the DNA is TGTGCCAGCAGCCCGGGGACACACTCCTACGAGCAGTACTTC. Translating gives CASSPGTHSYEQYF.

V usage is TRBV7-9 and J usage is TRBJ1-6; 7 nucleotides match TRBD1. The germline V gene encodes CDR1 SEHNR and CDR2 FQNEAQ (reference sequence). Trimming at V came to 6 bases and at J to 7 bases, leaving 9 bases not matched to a gene. The CDR3 runs 15 residues. CDR3 sequence: CASSRTQGGNSPLHF. As DNA, the CDR3 is TGTGCCAGCAGTCGTACGCAGGGGGGGAATTCACCCCTCCACTTT.

CDR3 region: CASSGQEQETQYF. CDR3 coding DNA: TGCGCCAGCAGCGGACAGGAGCAAGAGACCCAGTACTTC. The chain is built from TRBV5-1 and TRBJ2-5, with 7 bases aligning to TRBD1. J lost 2 bases, V lost 4 bases, and 2 bases had no gene match. This CDR3 spans 13 amino acids. Germline assignment: CDR1 SGHRS and CDR2 YFSETQ. The full variable domain, with the rest looked up from reference TRBV5-1 and TRBJ2-5, is KAGVTQTPRYLIKTRGQQVTLSCSPISGHRSVSWYQQTPGQGLQFLFEYFSETQRNKGNFPGRFSGRQFSNSRSEMNVSTLELGDSALYLCASSGQEQETQYFGPGTRLLVL.

This clonotype was seen ten or more times. V usage is TRBV4-3 and J usage is TRBJ2-1; D not certain. Trimming took 0 bases from V and 0 from J, leaving 6 bases between them. Germline-derived CDR1 and CDR2 are LGHNA and YSLEER. This CDR3 spans 15 amino acids. Here the CDR3 DNA reads TGCGCCAGCAGCCAAGATTCAAGCTCCTACAATGAGCAGTTCTTC. This gives the protein CASSQDSSSYNEQFF.